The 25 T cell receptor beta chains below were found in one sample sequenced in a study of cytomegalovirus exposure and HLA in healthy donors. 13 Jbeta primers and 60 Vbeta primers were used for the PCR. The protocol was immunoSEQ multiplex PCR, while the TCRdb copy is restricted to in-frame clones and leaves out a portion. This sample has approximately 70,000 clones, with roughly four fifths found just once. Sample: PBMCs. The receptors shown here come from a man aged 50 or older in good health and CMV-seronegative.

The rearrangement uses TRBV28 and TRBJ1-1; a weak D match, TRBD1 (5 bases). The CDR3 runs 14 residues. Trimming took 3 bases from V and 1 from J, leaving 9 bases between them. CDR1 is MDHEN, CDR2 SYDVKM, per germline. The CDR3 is CASSFAGPNTEAFF. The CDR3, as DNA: TGTGCCAGCAGTTTTGCGGGACCGAACACTGAAGCTTTCTTT.

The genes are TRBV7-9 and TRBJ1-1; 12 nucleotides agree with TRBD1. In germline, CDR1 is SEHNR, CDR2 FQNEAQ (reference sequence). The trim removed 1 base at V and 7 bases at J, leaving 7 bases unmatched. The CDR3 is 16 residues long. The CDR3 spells CASSLEPGTGGGEAFF. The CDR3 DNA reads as TGTGCCAGCAGCTTAGAGCCCGGGACAGGGGGCGGTGAAGCTTTCTTT. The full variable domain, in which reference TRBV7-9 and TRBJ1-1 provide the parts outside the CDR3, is DTGVSQNPRHKITKRGQNVTFRCDPISEHNRLYWYRQTLGQGPEFLTYFQNEAQLEKSRLLSDRFSAERPKGSFSTLEIQRTEQGDSAMYLCASSLEPGTGGGEAFFGQGTRLTVV.

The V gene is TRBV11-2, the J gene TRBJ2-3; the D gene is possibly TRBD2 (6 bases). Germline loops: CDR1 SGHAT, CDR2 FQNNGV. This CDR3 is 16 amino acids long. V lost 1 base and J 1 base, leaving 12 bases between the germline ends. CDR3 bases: TGTGCCAGCAGCTTAGCGGGGGTCCCCCGCACAGATACGCAGTATTTT. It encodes CASSLAGVPRTDTQYF.

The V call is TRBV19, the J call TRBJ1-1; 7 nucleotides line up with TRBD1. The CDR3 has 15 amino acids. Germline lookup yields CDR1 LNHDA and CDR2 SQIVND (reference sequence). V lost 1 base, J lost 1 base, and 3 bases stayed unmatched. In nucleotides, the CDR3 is TGTGCCAGTAGTATAGGACAGGGTTGGAACACTGAAGCTTTCTTT. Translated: CASSIGQGWNTEAFF.

The DNA for the CDR3 is TGTGCCAGCAGCTCAGGAAACTATGGCTACACCTTC. Its translation: CASSSGNYGYTF. The rearrangement joins TRBV11-2 to TRBJ1-2; D gene ambiguous. Deletions cut 4 bases from V and 2 bases from J, with 5 bases between. Germline V gene data show CDR1 as SGHAT and CDR2 as FQNNGV. CDR3 size: 12 residues.

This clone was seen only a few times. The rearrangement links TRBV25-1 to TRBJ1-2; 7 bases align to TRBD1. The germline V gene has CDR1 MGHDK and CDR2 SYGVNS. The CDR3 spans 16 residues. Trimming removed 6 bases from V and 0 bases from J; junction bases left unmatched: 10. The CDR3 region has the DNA TGTGCCAGCAGCGGCACAGGGGTAGGGGCTAACTATGGCTACACCTTC. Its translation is CASSGTGVGANYGYTF.

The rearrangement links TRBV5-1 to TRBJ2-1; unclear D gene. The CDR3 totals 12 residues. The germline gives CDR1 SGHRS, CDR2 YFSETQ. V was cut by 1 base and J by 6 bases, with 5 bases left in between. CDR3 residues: CASSLYRNEQFF. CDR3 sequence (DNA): TGCGCCAGCAGCTTGTATCGCAATGAGCAGTTCTTC.

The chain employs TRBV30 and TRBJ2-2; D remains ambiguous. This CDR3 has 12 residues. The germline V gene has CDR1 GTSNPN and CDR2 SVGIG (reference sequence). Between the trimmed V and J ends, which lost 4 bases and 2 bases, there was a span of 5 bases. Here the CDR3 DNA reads TGTGCCTGGAATTATAACACCGGGGAGCTGTTTTTT. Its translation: CAWNYNTGELFF.

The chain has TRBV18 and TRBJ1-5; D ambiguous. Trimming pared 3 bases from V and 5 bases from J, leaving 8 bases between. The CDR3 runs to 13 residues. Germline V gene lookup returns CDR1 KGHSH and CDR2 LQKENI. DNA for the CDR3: TGTGCCAGCTCACCCGGACTCGATCAGCCCCAGCATTTT. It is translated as CASSPGLDQPQHF.

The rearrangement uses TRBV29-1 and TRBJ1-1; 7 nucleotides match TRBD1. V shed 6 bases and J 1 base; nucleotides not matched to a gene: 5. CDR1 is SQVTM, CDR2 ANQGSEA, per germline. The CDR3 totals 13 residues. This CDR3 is CSVRTGSNTEAFF. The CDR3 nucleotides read TGCAGCGTGAGGACAGGTTCGAACACTGAAGCTTTCTTT.

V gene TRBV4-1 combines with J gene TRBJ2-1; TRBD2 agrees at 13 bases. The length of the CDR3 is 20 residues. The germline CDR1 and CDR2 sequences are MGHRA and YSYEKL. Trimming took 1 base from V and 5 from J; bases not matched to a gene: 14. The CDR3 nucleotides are TGCGCCAGCAGCCAAGGACTAGCGGGGGGACCAGGATCGTCGAACAATGAGCAGTTCTTC. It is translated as CASSQGLAGGPGSSNNEQFF.

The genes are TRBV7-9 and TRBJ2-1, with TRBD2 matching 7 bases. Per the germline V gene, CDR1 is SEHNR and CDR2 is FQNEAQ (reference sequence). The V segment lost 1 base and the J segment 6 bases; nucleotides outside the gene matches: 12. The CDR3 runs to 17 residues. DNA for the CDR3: TGTGCCAGCAGCTTAGTGGTAGGCGGGGGAACGGGCAATGAGCAGTTCTTC. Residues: CASSLVVGGGTGNEQFF.

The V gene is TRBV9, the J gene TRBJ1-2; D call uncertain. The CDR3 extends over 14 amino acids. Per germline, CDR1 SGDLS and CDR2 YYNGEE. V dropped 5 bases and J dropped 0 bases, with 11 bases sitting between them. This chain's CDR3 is CASSKDTTNYGYTF. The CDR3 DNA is TGTGCCAGCAGTAAAGACACCACTAACTATGGCTACACCTTC.

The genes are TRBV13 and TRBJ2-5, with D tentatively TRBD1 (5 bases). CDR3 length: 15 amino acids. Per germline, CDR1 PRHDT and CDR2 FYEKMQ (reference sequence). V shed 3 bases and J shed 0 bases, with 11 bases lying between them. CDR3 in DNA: TGTGCCAGCAGCTTCGGCGGACATTACCAAGAGACCCAGTACTTC. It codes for CASSFGGHYQETQYF.

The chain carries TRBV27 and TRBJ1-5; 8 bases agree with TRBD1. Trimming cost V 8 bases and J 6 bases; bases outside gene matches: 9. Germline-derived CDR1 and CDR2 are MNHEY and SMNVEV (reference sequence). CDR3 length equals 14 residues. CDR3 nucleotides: TGTGCCAGCGGTCCAGGGGGCCAGTTTCAGCCCCAGCATTTT. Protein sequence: CASGPGGQFQPQHF.

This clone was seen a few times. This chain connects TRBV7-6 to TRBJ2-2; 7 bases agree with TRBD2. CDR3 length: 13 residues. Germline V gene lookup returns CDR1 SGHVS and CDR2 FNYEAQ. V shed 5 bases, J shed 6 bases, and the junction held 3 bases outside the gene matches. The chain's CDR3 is CASSAGGSGELFF. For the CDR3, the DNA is TGTGCCAGCAGCGCCGGGGGGTCCGGGGAGCTGTTTTTT.

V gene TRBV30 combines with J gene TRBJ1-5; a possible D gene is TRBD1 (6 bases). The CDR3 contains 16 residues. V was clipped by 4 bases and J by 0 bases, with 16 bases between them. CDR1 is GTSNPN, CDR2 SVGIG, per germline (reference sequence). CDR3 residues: CAWIEKTGYSNQPQHF. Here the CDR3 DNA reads TGTGCCTGGATTGAGAAGACAGGATATAGCAATCAGCCCCAGCATTTT. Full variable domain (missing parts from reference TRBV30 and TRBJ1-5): SQTIHQWPATLVQPVGSPLSLECTVEGTSNPNLYWYRQAAGRGLQLLFYSVGIGQISSEVPQNLSASRPQDRQFILSSKKLLLSDSGFYLCAWIEKTGYSNQPQHFGDGTRLSIL.

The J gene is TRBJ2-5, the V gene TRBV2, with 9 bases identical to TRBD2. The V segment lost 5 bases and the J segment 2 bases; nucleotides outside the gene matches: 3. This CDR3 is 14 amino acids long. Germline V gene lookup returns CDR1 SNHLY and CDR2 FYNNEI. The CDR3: CASSRGLAQETQYF. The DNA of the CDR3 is TGTGCCAGCAGTCGGGGACTAGCTCAAGAGACCCAGTACTTC.

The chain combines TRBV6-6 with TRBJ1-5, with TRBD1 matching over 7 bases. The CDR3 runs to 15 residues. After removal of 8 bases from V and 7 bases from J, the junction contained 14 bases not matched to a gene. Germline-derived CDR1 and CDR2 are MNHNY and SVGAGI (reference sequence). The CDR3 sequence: CASHGSDRVLQPQHF. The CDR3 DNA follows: TGTGCCAGCCACGGCTCCGACAGGGTCCTACAGCCCCAGCATTTT.

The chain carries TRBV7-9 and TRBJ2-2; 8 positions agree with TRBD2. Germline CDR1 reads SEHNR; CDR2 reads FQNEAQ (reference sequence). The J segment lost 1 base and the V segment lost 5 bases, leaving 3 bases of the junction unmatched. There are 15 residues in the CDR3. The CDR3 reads CASSTAGGNTGELFF. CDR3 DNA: TGTGCCAGCAGCACCGCGGGAGGGAACACCGGGGAGCTGTTTTTT. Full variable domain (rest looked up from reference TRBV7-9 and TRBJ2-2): DTGVSQNPRHKITKRGQNVTFRCDPISEHNRLYWYRQTLGQGPEFLTYFQNEAQLEKSRLLSDRFSAERPKGSFSTLEIQRTEQGDSAMYLCASSTAGGNTGELFFGEGSRLTVL.

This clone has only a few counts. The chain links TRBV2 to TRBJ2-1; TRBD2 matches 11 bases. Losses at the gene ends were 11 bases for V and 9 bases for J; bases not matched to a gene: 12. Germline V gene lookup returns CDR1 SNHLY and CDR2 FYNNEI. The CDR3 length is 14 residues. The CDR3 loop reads CAGTKGLAGGEQFF. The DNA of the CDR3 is TGTGCCGGCACAAAGGGGCTAGCGGGAGGTGAGCAGTTCTTC.

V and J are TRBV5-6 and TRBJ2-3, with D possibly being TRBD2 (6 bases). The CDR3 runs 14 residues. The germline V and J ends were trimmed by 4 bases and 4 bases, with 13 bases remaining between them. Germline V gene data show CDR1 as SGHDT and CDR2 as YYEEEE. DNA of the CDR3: TGTGCCAGCAGCCTCGGGGCGGGGTCAGATACGCAGTATTTT. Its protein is CASSLGAGSDTQYF.

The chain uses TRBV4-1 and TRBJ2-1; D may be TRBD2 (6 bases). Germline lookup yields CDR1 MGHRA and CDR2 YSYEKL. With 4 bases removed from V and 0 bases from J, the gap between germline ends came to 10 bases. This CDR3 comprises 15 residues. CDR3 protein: CASSLGGVSYNEQFF. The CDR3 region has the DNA TGCGCCAGCAGCCTTGGAGGGGTCTCCTACAATGAGCAGTTCTTC.

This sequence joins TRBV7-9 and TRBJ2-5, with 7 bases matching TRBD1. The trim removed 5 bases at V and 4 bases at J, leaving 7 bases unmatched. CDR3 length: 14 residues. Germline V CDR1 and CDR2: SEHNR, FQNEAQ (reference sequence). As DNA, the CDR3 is TGTGCCAGCAGCCGGGGACAGTTGGGAGAGACCCAGTACTTC. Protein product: CASSRGQLGETQYF.

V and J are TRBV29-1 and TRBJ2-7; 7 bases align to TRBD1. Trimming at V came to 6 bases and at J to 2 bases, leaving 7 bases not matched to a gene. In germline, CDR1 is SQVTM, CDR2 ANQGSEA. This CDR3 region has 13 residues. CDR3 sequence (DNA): TGCAGCGTGTTACGGGACAGCACCTACGAGCAGTACTTC. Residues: CSVLRDSTYEQYF.